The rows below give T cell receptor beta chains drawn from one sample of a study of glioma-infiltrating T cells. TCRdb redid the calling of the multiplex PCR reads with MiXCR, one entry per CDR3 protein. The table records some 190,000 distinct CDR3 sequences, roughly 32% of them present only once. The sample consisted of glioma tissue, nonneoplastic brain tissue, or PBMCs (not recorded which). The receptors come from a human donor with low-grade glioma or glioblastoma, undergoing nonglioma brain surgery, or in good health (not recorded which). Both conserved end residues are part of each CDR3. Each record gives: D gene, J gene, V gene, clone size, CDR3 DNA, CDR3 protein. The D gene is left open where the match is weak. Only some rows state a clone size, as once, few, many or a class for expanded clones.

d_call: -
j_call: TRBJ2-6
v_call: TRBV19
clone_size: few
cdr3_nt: TGTGCCAGTAGGGGAAATGGGGCCAACGTCCTGACTTTC
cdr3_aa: CASRGNGANVLTF

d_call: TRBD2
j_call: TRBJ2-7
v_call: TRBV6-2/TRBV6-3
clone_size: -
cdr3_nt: TGTGCCAGCAGTTACTCCCCCGTGGCGGGAGGGCACTACGAGCAGTACTTC
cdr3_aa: CASSYSPVAGGHYEQYF

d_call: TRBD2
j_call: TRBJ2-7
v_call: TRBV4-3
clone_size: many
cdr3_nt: TGCGCCAGCAGCCAAGGGACTAGCGGGATCGACGAGCAGTACTTC
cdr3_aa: CASSQGTSGIDEQYF

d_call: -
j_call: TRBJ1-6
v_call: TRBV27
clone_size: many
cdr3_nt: TGTGCCAGCAGTTTTGAGTGGGGACTTAATTCACCCCTCCACTTT
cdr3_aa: CASSFEWGLNSPLHF

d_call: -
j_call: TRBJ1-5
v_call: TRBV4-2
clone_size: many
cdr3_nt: TGTGCCAGCAGCCAAGCAACGGACGCCCCGGGGTATCAGCCCCAGCATTTT
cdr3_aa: CASSQATDAPGYQPQHF

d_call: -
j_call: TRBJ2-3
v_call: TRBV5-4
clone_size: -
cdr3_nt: TGTGCCAGCAGCCCTTTTGAACTCACAGATACGCAGTATTTT
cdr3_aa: CASSPFELTDTQYF

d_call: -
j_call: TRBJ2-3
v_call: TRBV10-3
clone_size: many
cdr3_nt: TGTGCCATTTGGACAGACCTCACAGATACGCAGTATTTT
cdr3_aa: CAIWTDLTDTQYF

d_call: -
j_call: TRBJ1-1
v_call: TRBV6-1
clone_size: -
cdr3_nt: TGTGCCAGCAGCCAGACCGAAAGGGTGAACGCTGAAGCTTTCTTT
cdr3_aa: CASSQTERVNAEAFF

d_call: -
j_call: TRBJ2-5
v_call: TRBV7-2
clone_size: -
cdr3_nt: TGTGCCAGCAGCAGAGTACGGGGGAGCCAAGAGACCAAGTACTTC
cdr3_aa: CASSRVRGSQETKYF

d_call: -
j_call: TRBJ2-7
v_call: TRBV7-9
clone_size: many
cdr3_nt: TGTGCCAGCTCCACCTTGGCCGAGCAGTACTTC
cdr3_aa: CASSTLAEQYF

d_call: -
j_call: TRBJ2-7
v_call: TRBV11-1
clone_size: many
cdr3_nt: TGTGCCAGCCGCGCCACCTATAGCGACCACGAGCAGTACTTC
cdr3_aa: CASRATYSDHEQYF

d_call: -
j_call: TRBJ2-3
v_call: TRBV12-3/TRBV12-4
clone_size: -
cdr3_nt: TGTGCCAGCAGGTCGGACAGCTTAGTTGGCGATACGCAGTATTTT
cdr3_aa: CASRSDSLVGDTQYF

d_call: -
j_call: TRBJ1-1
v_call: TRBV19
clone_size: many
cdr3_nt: TGTGCCAGTAGTATGGGCCAGGTGGGGACTGAAGCTTTCTTT
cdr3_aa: CASSMGQVGTEAFF

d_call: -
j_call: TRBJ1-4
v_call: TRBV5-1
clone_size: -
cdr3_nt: TGCGCCAGCAGCTTGGTCGGCAGGGTCGATGAAAAACTGTTTTTT
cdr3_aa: CASSLVGRVDEKLFF

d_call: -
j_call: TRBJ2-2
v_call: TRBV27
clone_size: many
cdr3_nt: TGTGCCAGCAGTCCCCTCTGGGGGGAGGCCGGGGAGCTGTTTTTT
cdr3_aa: CASSPLWGEAGELFF

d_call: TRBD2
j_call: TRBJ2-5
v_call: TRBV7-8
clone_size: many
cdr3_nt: TGTGCCAGCACCCTTAGCGGGAGGGCCTTTGAGACCCAGTACTTC
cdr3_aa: CASTLSGRAFETQYF

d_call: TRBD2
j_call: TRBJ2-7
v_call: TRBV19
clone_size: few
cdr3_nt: TGTGCCAGTAGTATCGGCGGGACTAGCGGGAGTTACGAGCAGTACTTC
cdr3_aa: CASSIGGTSGSYEQYF

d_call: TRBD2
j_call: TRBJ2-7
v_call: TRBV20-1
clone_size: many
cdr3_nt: TGCAGTGCCAAATCGGGACTAAGTTCCTACGAGCAGTACTTC
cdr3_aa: CSAKSGLSSYEQYF

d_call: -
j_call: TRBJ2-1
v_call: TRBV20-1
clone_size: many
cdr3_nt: TGCAGTGCTAGGAAACGGCCCAATGAGCAGTTCTTC
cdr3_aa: CSARKRPNEQFF

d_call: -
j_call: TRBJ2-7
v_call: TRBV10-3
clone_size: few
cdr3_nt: TGTGCCATCAGTGAACACTTCTCCTACGAGCAGTACTTC
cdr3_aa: CAISEHFSYEQYF

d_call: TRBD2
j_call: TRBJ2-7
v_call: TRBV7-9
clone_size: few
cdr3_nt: TGTGCCAGCGGCGGGAGTTCCTACGAGCAGTACTTC
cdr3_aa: CASGGSSYEQYF

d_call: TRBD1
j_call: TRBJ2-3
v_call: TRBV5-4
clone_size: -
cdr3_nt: TGTGCCAGCAGCCGTCCACCGGGACAGGACACAGATACGCAGTATTTT
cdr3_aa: CASSRPPGQDTDTQYF

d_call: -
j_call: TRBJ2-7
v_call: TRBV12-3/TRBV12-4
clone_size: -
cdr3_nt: TGTGCCAGCAGTTTGTGGCCCCCTGACGAGCAGTACTTC
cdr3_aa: CASSLWPPDEQYF

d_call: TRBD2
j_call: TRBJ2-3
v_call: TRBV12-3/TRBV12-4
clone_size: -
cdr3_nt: TGTGCCAGCAGTATATCGCCGACTAGCGGGAGGATAACTAGCACAGATACGCAGTATTTT
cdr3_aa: CASSISPTSGRITSTDTQYF

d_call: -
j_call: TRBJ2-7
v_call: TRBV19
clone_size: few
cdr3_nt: TGTGCCAGTAGTGAAGGAGGAGGCGAGCAGTACTTC
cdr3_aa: CASSEGGGEQYF

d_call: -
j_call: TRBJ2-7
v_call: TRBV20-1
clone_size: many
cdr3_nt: TGCAGTGCTAGATCCCTTGCAGGGGACTCCTACGAGCAGTACTTC
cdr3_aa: CSARSLAGDSYEQYF

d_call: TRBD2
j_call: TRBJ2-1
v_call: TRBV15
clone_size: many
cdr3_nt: TGTGCCACCAGCAGAGAACTAGCGGGAGGATGGAATGAGCAGTTCTTC
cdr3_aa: CATSRELAGGWNEQFF

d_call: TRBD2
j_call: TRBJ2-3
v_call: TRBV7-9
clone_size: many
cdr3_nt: TGTGCCAGCAGCTTAGCGGGAGGGTCATCAGATACGCAGTATTTT
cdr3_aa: CASSLAGGSSDTQYF

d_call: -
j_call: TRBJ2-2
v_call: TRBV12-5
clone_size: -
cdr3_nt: TGTGCTAGTGGTAGCGGGACACCTAATCTCGGGGAGCTGTTTTTT
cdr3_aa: CASGSGTPNLGELFF

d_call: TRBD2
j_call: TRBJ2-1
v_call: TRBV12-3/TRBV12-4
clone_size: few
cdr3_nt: TGTGCCACTATCGCCCTGGCTAGCGGTTACAATGAGCAGTTCTTC
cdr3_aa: CATIALASGYNEQFF

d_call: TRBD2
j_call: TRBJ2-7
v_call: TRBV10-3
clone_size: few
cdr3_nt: TGTGCCACCCACGCGGGACTAGCGTCCTCCGAGCAGTACTTC
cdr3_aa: CATHAGLASSEQYF

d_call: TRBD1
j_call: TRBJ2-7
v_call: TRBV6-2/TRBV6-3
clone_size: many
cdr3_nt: TGTGCCAGCAGTTACGAAGGGACAGGATCCTACGAGCAGTACTTC
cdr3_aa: CASSYEGTGSYEQYF

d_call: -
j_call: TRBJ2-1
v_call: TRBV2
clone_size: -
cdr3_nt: TGTGCCAGCAGTGCGCTAGGGGTGGTCTACAATGAGCAGTTCTTC
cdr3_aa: CASSALGVVYNEQFF

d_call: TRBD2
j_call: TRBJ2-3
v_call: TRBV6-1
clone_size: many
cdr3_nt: TGTGCCAGCAGTTCCCCCAGCGGGAGGAACACAGATACGCAGTATTTT
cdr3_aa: CASSSPSGRNTDTQYF

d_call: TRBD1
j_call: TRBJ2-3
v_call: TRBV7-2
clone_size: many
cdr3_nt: TGTGCCAGCAGCTTAGCCCGGACAGGGTTAGATACGCAGTATTTT
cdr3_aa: CASSLARTGLDTQYF

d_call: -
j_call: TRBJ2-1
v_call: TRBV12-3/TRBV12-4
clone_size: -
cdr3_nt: TGTGCCAGCAGTTTTGGGGACGGGTTAACCTACAATGAGCAGTTCTTC
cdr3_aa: CASSFGDGLTYNEQFF

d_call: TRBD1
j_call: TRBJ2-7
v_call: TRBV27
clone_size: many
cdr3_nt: TGTGCCAGCAGCCTAACGACAGGGGGCAGGTACGAGCAGTACTTC
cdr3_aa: CASSLTTGGRYEQYF

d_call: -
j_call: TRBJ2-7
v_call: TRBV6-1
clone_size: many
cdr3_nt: TGTGCCAGCAGATCCCTAAGGGGCCAGCAGTACTTC
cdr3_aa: CASRSLRGQQYF

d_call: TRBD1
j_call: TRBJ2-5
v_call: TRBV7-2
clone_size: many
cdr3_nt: TGTGCCAGTTCCCGGGACAGGGAAGGGACCCAGTACTTC
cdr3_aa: CASSRDREGTQYF

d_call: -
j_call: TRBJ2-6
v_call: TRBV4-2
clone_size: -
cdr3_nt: TGTGCCAGCAGCCAAGAGTTGCAGGGATGGGCTAGGGCCAACGTCCTGACTTTC
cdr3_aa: CASSQELQGWARANVLTF

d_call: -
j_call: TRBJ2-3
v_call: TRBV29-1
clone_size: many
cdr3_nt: TGCAGCGTTGAAGGTACTATCGGCACAGATACGCAGTATTTT
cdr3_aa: CSVEGTIGTDTQYF

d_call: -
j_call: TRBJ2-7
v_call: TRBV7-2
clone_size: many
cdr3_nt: TGTGCCAGCAGCTCCACAGGGACTTACCCCTACGAGCAGTACTTC
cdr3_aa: CASSSTGTYPYEQYF

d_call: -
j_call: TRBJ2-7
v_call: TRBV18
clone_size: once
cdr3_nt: TGTGCCAGCTCACCCTTACAGGGAAGCTCCTACGAGCAGTACTTC
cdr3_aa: CASSPLQGSSYEQYF

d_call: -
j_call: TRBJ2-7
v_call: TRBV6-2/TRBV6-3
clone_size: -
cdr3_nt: TGTGCCAGCAGTTACCCGGACCACGAGCAGTACTTC
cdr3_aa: CASSYPDHEQYF

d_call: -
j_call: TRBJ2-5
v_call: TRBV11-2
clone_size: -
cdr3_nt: TGTGCCAGCAGCTTAGATGGAAAACCCCAGGAGACCCAGTACTTC
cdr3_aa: CASSLDGKPQETQYF

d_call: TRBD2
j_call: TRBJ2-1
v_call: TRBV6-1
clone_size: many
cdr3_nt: TGTGCCAGCAGCTCACGACGGGACTATAATGAGCAGTTCTTC
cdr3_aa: CASSSRRDYNEQFF

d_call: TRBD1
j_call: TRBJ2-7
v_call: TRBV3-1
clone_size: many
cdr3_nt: TGTGCCAGCAGTCTAGTATTCCGGAACAGGGGGCGCTACGAGCAGTACTTC
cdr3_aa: CASSLVFRNRGRYEQYF

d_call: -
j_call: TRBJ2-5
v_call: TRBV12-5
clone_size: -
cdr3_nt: TGTGCTAGTGGTTTGAGGGAAGAGACCCAGTACTTC
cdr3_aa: CASGLREETQYF

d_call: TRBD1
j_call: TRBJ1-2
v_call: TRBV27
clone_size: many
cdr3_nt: TGTGCCAGCAGGTCCCGACAGGGGGCCCGTGGCTACACCTTC
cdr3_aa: CASRSRQGARGYTF

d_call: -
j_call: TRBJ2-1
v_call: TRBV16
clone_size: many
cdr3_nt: TGTGCCAGCAGCCAGGCTCCATACAATGAGCAGTTCTTC
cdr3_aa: CASSQAPYNEQFF

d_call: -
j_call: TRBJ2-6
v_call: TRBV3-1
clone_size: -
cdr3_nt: TGTGCCAGCATCTCAGGGGTTGACTCTGGGGCCAACGTCCTGACTTTC
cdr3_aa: CASISGVDSGANVLTF

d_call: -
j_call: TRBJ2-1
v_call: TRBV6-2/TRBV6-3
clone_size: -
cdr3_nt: TGTGCCAGCAGAGGGCTCGCGGACAATGAGAAGTTCTTC
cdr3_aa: CASRGLADNEKFF